Included here is one T cell receptor (beta chain) sequence, with context. It has no known antigen specificity. No much larger clonotype is one base removed from it; base qualities were not supplied. This specimen comes from a study of T cell repertoires in Merkel cell carcinoma (dated by TCRdb to the late 2010s). At the level of the whole study: Patients who had received intralesional immunotherapy or systemic immune checkpoint blockade prior to the biopsy were excluded. Tetramer sorting, cloning and paired TCR sequencing of expanded tumor-infiltrating lymphocytes were first used to define MCPyV-specific clonotypes. To be included, a participant needed a diagnosis of MCPyV-positive Merkel cell carcinoma and tumor-infiltrating lymphocytes that had been successfully expanded in vitro.

Broad study findings and their caveats: Normal tissue biopsies were not studied.

The immunoSEQ assay was used for TRB CDR3 sequencing and data processing of tumor genomic DNA. The source is immuneACCESS, and TCRdb retained only in-frame sequences with V and J called. Part of the clones is not carried over; for the studies checked, unresolved V genes explain less than half of this, and the remainder is unexplained. The sample profile shows roughly 14,000 clones; roughly 71% of them were found once. The biggest ten clones account for about a sixth of the sample. Looking up the germline V gene (reference sequence) yields CDR1 MNHEY and CDR2 SMNVEV. Trimmed from V: 6 bases; trimmed from J: 7 bases; junction bases lacking a gene match: 9. The CDR3 contains 14 residues, cysteine and phenylalanine counted. The sequence is cut down to CDR3 DNA, 42 bases in frame from base 1. Each study subject had MCPyV-positive Merkel cell carcinoma confirmed by biopsy and had serum antibodies to T-antigen that tested positive. Six adjacent 10-micron frozen tumor sections were used for genomic DNA extraction without cell sorting or culture. Roughly 5 x 5 x 5 mm of tumor biopsy tissue was frozen in optimal cutting temperature compound. In the frozen biopsy, scout sections stained with hematoxylin and eosin confirmed abundant Merkel cell carcinoma and infiltrating cells.

The sample comprised tumor tissue. This TCR was sampled from an adult with Merkel cell carcinoma. The V gene is TRBV27 and the J gene is TRBJ1-2; 9 central nucleotides agree with TRBD1. CDR3 loop: CASSQGQGAGGYTF. The nucleotide sequence is given as TGTGCCAGCAGCCAGGGACAGGGCGCCGGTGGCTACACCTTC.